The 15 T cell receptor beta chains presented below share a single source sample, sequenced in a study of CD8+ T cells in alopecia areata. Specified treatment: oral pan-JAK inhibitor, 5-10 mg twice daily. Sequencing relied on a cDNA template that was reverse transcribed from extracted RNA. Clones were sequenced by immunoSEQ multiplex PCR, and TCRdb holds only the in-frame ones, with some missing. The data contain hundreds of thousands of clones, over 45% of them singletons. Sequences were derived from CD4+ T cells sorted from blood, sampled between weeks 51 and 54, from a patient treated with tofacitinib. Receptors originate from a human donor with alopecia areata.

V usage is TRBV5-6 and J usage is TRBJ1-4; 8 bases are a match to TRBD1. CDR1 is SGHDT, CDR2 YYEEEE, per germline. The J segment lost 8 bases and the V segment lost 4 bases, leaving 10 bases of the junction unmatched. The CDR3 spans 15 residues. Here the CDR3 reads CASSPDRGLGEKLFF. The CDR3 DNA reads TGTGCCAGCAGCCCTGACAGGGGATTAGGCGAAAAACTGTTTTTT. The whole variable domain, remainder taken from reference TRBV5-6 and TRBJ1-4, is DAGVTQSPTHLIKTRGQQVTLRCSPKSGHDTVSWYQQALGQGPQFIFQYYEEEERQRGNFPDRFSGHQFPNYSSELNVNALLLGDSALYLCASSPDRGLGEKLFFGSGTQLSVL.

The table lists this clone with a few counts. The chain is built from TRBV5-4 and TRBJ2-1, with a tentative D call TRBD2 (6 bases). The V gene's germline CDR1 is SGHNT and CDR2 YYREEE (reference sequence). The CDR3 sequence is 13 residues long. Between the trimmed V and J ends, which lost 4 bases and 9 bases, there was a span of 14 bases. Here the CDR3 reads CASSTPSDGEQFF. CDR3 nucleotide sequence: TGTGCCAGCAGCACGCCTAGCGACGGTGAGCAGTTCTTC.

The chain uses TRBV2 and TRBJ2-7; D possibly matches TRBD1 or TRBD2 (5 bases each). Germline CDR1 SNHLY, CDR2 FYNNEI. V was shortened by 8 bases and J by 7 bases, with 24 bases between the two germline ends. The CDR3 covers 15 residues. The CDR3 spells CASLGRGRVRLEQYF. The CDR3 nucleotides read TGTGCCAGCCTTGGCCGGGGCAGGGTTCGGCTGGAGCAGTACTTC.

Details on this clone: This CDR3 is also generated by other DNA sequences in the sample. CDR3 DNA sequence: TGCAGCGTTGTTGGCAGGAACACTGAAGCTTTCTTT. Protein sequence: CSVVGRNTEAFF. The V gene is TRBV29-1, the J gene TRBJ1-1; the D is unclear. V was trimmed by 4 bases and J by 1 base, leaving 7 bases between them. This CDR3 spans 12 amino acids. Germline CDR1 is SQVTM and CDR2 is ANQGSEA.

In its sample, this clone was seen a few times. The rearrangement uses TRBV30 and TRBJ2-5; D is undetermined. With 5 bases removed from V and 5 bases from J, the gap between germline ends came to 9 bases. Germline V gene data show CDR1 as GTSNPN and CDR2 as SVGIG (reference sequence). The length of the CDR3 is 11 residues. The CDR3 DNA is TGTGCCTGGGGAATATCGGAGACCCAGTACTTC. Its translation: CAWGISETQYF.

On this clone itself: Other DNA sequences in this specimen translate into the identical CDR3. V gene TRBV14 combines with J gene TRBJ2-7; D unresolved. Germline values: CDR1 SGHDN, CDR2 FVKESK. Trimming cost V 3 bases and J 4 bases, with 4 bases left between them. The CDR3 spans 11 residues. This chain's CDR3 is CASSQGYEQYF. In DNA, the CDR3 is TGTGCCAGCAGCCAGGGATACGAGCAGTACTTC.

CDR3 DNA: TGCGCCAGCAGCCAATCCGGGGATGGCTACACCTTC. Protein sequence: CASSQSGDGYTF. The genes are TRBV4-1 and TRBJ1-2, with D unclear. The CDR3 contains 12 residues. Trimming took off 2 bases at V and 6 bases at J, with 7 bases between the two ends. Germline V gene lookup returns CDR1 MGHRA and CDR2 YSYEKL.

The CDR3 here is CASSARDRGLHGYTF. For the CDR3, the DNA is TGTGCCAGCAGCGCCCGGGACAGGGGGCTGCATGGCTACACCTTC. The V gene is TRBV13, the J gene TRBJ1-2; 12 nucleotides match TRBD1. This CDR3 is 15 amino acids long. Germline V CDR1 and CDR2: PRHDT, FYEKMQ (reference sequence). V was pared by 5 bases and J by 6 bases, with 7 bases of the junction left unmatched.

The rearrangement uses TRBV7-9 and TRBJ2-6; D remains ambiguous. Germline V lookup: CDR1 SEHNR, CDR2 FQNEAQ (reference sequence). The CDR3 has 15 amino acids. Trimming shortened V by 5 bases and J by 0 bases, and 8 bases separated the two germline ends. The CDR3, as DNA: TGTGCCAGCAGCCCTGCCGTCTCTGGGGCCAACGTCCTGACTTTC. It codes for CASSPAVSGANVLTF.

The chain is built from TRBV29-1 and TRBJ1-5; D remains ambiguous. Germline CDR1 reads SQVTM; CDR2 reads ANQGSEA. V was clipped by 6 bases and J by 7 bases, with 16 bases between them. This CDR3 spans 13 amino acids. CDR3 protein: CSVGEGMRQPQHF. The DNA of the CDR3 is TGCAGCGTGGGTGAGGGCATGCGCCAGCCCCAGCATTTT. Looking up the rest from reference TRBV29-1 and TRBJ1-5 gives the full variable domain: SAVISQKPSRDICQRGTSLTIQCQVDSQVTMMFWYRQQPGQSLTLIATANQGSEATYESGFVIDKFPISRPNLTFSTLTVSNMSPEDSSIYLCSVGEGMRQPQHFGDGTRLSIL.

V and J are TRBV13 and TRBJ1-4; D is unclear. In germline, CDR1 is PRHDT, CDR2 FYEKMQ (reference sequence). V lost 4 bases and J lost 4, with 10 bases in between. The CDR3 runs to 14 residues. CDR3 in amino acids: CASSSRPGNEKLFF. CDR3 DNA sequence: TGTGCCAGCAGCTCAAGACCGGGTAATGAAAAACTGTTTTTT. Variable domain in full (rest from reference TRBV13 and TRBJ1-4): AAGVIQSPRHLIKEKRETATLKCYPIPRHDTVYWYQQGPGQDPQFLISFYEKMQSDKGSIPDRFSAQQFSDYHSELNMSSLELGDSALYFCASSSRPGNEKLFFGSGTQLSVL.

This clone showed up just a few times. The chain uses TRBV29-1 and TRBJ1-1; maybe TRBD1 (5 bases). The V and J ends lost 1 base and 11 bases respectively, with 14 bases between them. Germline CDR1 is SQVTM and CDR2 is ANQGSEA. The CDR3 length is 12 residues. Here the CDR3 DNA reads TGCAGCGTTGAAGGGACACCTAGGACGGCTTTCTTT. Protein: CSVEGTPRTAFF.

This rearrangement joins TRBV5-1 to TRBJ2-3, with D uncertain. The germline CDR1 and CDR2 sequences are SGHRS and YFSETQ. This CDR3 region has 15 residues. The V and J ends lost 4 bases and 5 bases respectively, with 17 bases between them. CDR3: CASSRAASGKDTQYF. The CDR3 DNA reads as TGCGCCAGCAGCCGTGCGGCTAGTGGTAAAGATACGCAGTATTTT.

This clone was seen a few times. This rearrangement joins TRBV7-8 to TRBJ2-7; a possible D gene is TRBD1 (6 bases). Germline V gives CDR1 SGHVS, CDR2 FQNEAQ. The CDR3 loop spans 14 amino acids. Trimming shortened V by 5 bases and J by 2 bases, and 13 bases separated the two germline ends. CDR3 in amino acids: CASSIEDRTYEQYF. DNA for the CDR3: TGTGCCAGCAGCATTGAAGACAGGACCTACGAGCAGTACTTC.

The chain couples TRBV29-1 to TRBJ1-2; the D is unclear. The CDR3 has 8 amino acids. Trimming left V 8 bases short and J 6 bases short, with 4 bases between. Per germline, CDR1 SQVTM and CDR2 ANQGSEA. CDR3 sequence reads: CSPNGYTF. The CDR3 DNA sequence: TGCAGCCCTAATGGCTACACCTTC.